The clone carrying this T cell receptor beta chain has a count of ten or more. This sample was taken from a study of T cells in Graves' hyperthyroidism and ophthalmopathy. This CDR3 spans 18 amino acids. The germline V gene has CDR1 LNHNV and CDR2 YYDKDF (reference sequence). The trim removed 3 bases at V and 2 bases at J, leaving 10 bases unmatched. TCR beta CDR3 regions were amplified from RNA transcripts. An initial round of RT-PCR targeting the TCR CDR3 relied on the HTBI primer set. MiXCR, run by TCRdb on the multiplex PCR reads, gives a single entry per CDR3 protein. The sample has some 800,000 distinct CDR3 sequences; around 38% are singletons.

Sequences were obtained from blood. This TCR was recovered from a man aged 18-30 years with Graves' hyperthyroidism. The rearrangement links TRBV15 to TRBJ2-6; TRBD1 aligns across 7 bases. CDR3 DNA: TGTGCCACCAGCAGTAGGAACCTAGGGACAGCTGGGGCCAACGTCCTGACTTTC. This translates into CATSSRNLGTAGANVLTF. Full variable domain (remainder filled in from reference TRBV15 and TRBJ2-6): DAMVIQNPRYQVTQFGKPVTLSCSQTLNHNVMYWYQQKSSQAPKLLFHYYDKDFNNEADTPDNFQSRRPNTSFCFLDIRSPGLGDTAMYLCATSSRNLGTAGANVLTFGAGSRLTVL.